Here is one T cell receptor (beta chain) with its context. Its antigen is not yet known. The record has no base qualities; no much larger clone is one base away. The sample originates from a study of OX40 agonist ivuxolimab in advanced cancers. For the study in its entirety: Ivuxolimab, which targeted the costimulatory receptor OX40 (CD134), was an agonistic, fully human IgG2 monoclonal antibody. Intravenous ivuxolimab was administered to patients every 2 weeks at six dose levels: 0.01, 0.1, 0.3, 1.5, 3 and 10 mg/kg. Among the approximately 54 dose-escalation patients, around 19 had hepatocellular carcinoma, around 15 melanoma, 9 renal cell carcinoma and 9 head and neck cancer. In the dose-escalation cohort, approximately 80% of patients were male, and the mean age was approximately 60 years with a range of about 20 to 90. Prior anti-PD-1, anti-PD-L1 or anti-CTLA-4 therapy was permitted, and approximately 40% of dose-escalation patients had received checkpoint inhibitors. Three dose-escalation patients achieved partial responses, one with hepatocellular carcinoma and two with cutaneous melanoma. The point of sequencing TCRbeta in the periphery was to test whether ivuxolimab changed TCR sequence diversity and drove clonal T-cell expansion. The paper covers the monotherapy dose-escalation part of the phase I ivuxolimab trial, which included N ≈ 50 patients. Study-wide findings and limitations: After ivuxolimab, more expanded clones were found on average in CD8+ T cells than in CD4+ T cells. At doses from 0.1 to 3.0 mg/kg, clonal expansion was seen in both CD4+ and CD8+ blood T cells between baseline and week 6. Which antigens the clonally expanded peripheral T cells were specific for was not determined. Partial responders in the 0.1-3.0 mg/kg groups had among the lowest normalized peripheral clonal expansion, especially among CD8+ T cells. Low levels of normalized T-cell clonal expansion were also seen in some patients who did not respond.

For sequencing of the TCRbeta CDR3 region, genomic DNA was extracted from the sorted cells. TCRbeta CDR3 regions were sequenced using the immunoSEQ Assay. TCRdb's version of the immuneACCESS table is confined to in-frame rearrangements and falls short of the full clone set. An unresolved V gene accounts for under half of the shortfall where checked; the remainder is of unknown origin. The sample records approximately 37,000 clones, over 85% of which are singletons. The leading ten clones occupy about 35% of the sample. Patients with autoimmune disease history or receiving systemic immunosuppression were excluded from the trial. Peripheral blood for TCR sequencing was collected from all dose cohorts at baseline, on cycle 4 day 1, and on cycle 7 day 1. Samples came from an open-label, multicenter, first-in-human phase I dose-escalation trial of ivuxolimab. Adults with locally advanced or metastatic melanoma, renal cell carcinoma, hepatocellular carcinoma or head and neck squamous cell carcinoma were enrolled in the trial. Before TCR sequencing, CD4+ and CD8+ T cells were separately sorted from peripheral blood.

This TCR was recovered from an adult with an advanced solid tumor such as melanoma, head and neck, liver or kidney cancer. This material consisted of CD4+ or CD8+ T cells sorted from blood, taken in a trial of the OX40 agonist ivuxolimab.

The bases are TGCGCCAGCAGCTTAGAAGGGGCGAGCACCGGGGAGCTGTTTTTT. Its translation is CASSLEGASTGELFF. The V and J segments used are TRBV5-1 and TRBJ2-2, with TRBD1 as a weak D call on 5 bases. Counted from cysteine to phenylalanine, this CDR3 has 15 amino acids. Of all the DNA, just the CDR3 is kept, 45 bases in frame from base 1. A distance of 12 bases separates the germline ends of V and J, which lose 2 bases and 4 bases respectively. CDR1 and CDR2, per the germline V gene, are SGHRS and YFSETQ.